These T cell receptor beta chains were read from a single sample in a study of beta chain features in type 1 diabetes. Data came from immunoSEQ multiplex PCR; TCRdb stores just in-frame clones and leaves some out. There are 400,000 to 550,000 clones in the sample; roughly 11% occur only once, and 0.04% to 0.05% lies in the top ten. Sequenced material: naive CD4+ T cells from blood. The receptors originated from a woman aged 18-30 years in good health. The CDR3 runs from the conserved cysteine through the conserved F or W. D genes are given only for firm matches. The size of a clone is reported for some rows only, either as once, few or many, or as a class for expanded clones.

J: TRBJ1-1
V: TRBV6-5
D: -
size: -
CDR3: CASMTVGLHTEAFF
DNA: TGTGCCAGCATGACTGTGGGCTTGCACACTGAAGCTTTCTTT

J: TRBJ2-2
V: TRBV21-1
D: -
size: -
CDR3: CASRTIRENTGELFF
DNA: TGTGCCAGCCGCACAATCAGGGAGAACACCGGGGAGCTGTTTTTT

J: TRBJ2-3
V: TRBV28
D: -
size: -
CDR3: CASSQGQGLGTDTQYF
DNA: TGTGCCAGCAGCCAGGGACAGGGACTAGGCACAGATACGCAGTATTTT

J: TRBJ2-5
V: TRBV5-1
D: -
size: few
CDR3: CASSGGTQETQYF
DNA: TGCGCCAGCAGCGGCGGGACACAAGAGACCCAGTACTTC

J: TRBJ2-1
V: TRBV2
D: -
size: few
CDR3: CASSYRAYNEQFF
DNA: TGTGCCAGCAGTTACAGGGCCTACAATGAGCAGTTCTTC

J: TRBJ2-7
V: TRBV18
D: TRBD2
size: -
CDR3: CASSLIAGAVDEQYF
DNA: TGTGCCAGCTCACTCATAGCGGGAGCGGTTGACGAGCAGTACTTC

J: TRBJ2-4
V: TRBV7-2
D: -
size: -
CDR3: CASGPARNLAKNIQYF
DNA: TGTGCCAGCGGACCGGCACGAAACCTAGCCAAAAACATTCAGTACTTC

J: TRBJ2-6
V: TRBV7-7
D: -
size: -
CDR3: CASSLGASGANVLTF
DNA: TGTGCTAGCAGCTTAGGCGCCTCTGGGGCCAACGTCCTGACTTTC

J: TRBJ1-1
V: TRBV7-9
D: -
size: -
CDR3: CASSYGGQDTEAFF
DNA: TGTGCCAGCAGCTATGGTGGTCAGGACACTGAAGCTTTCTTT

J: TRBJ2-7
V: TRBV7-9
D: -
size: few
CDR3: CASSLEVGEQYF
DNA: TGTGCCAGCAGCTTAGAGGTGGGGGAGCAGTACTTC